Listed here are 30 T cell receptor beta chains from one sample, sequenced in a study of low-dose radiotherapy and immunotherapy resistance in tumors. First-strand cDNA used TRAV- and TRBV-specific primers, covering alpha and beta chains. The PCR that amplified TCRs ran for 20 to 25 cycles, relying on a constant-region primer and a V-primer adapter. Using its own MiXCR run on the reads, TCRdb lists one record per CDR3 protein. The repertoire includes under 90,000 distinct CDR3 sequences, approximately 31% of them detected once, and around 10% sits in the top ten. Specified time point: before trial treatment. The input for sequencing was PBMCs, taken before treatment. The receptors originated from a female donor with ovarian cancer.

This clonotype was seen many times. The CDR3 DNA reads as TGTGCCAGCAGTTTACGACTAGCGCTAGACAATGAGCAGTTCTTC. Translation gives CASSLRLALDNEQFF. The rearrangement joins TRBV27 to TRBJ2-1, with 8 bases that match TRBD2. The CDR3 has 15 residues. Germline CDR1 reads MNHEY; CDR2 reads SMNVEV (reference sequence). V trimming: 2 bases; J trimming: 5 bases; junction bases outside the gene matches: 5.

This clonotype was found many times. The gene calls are TRBV10-3 and TRBJ1-4; D is undetermined. CDR3 length equals 12 residues. The germline V gene has CDR1 ENHRY and CDR2 SYGVKD. With 3 bases removed from V and 8 bases from J, the gap between germline ends came to 7 bases. Written as DNA, the CDR3 is TGTGCCATCAGTGATGGGAGGGAAAAACTGTTTTTT. Translation: CAISDGREKLFF.

This clonotype was picked up many times. This chain joins TRBV5-1 and TRBJ2-1; 10 positions match TRBD2. The CDR3 is 17 amino acids. Germline V gene data show CDR1 as SGHRS and CDR2 as YFSETQ. J gave up 7 bases and V 0 bases, and 10 bases lay outside the gene matches. CDR3 loop: CASSLATSGVLPNEQFF. CDR3 coding DNA: TGCGCCAGCAGCTTGGCCACTAGCGGGGTCCTCCCGAATGAGCAGTTCTTC.

The J gene is TRBJ2-1, the V gene TRBV2; 16 nucleotides agree with TRBD2. The CDR3 extends over 14 amino acids. Trimming cost V 7 bases and J 12 bases; bases outside gene matches: 6. Germline V gene lookup returns CDR1 SNHLY and CDR2 FYNNEI. CDR3 loop: CASKLGTSGRGQFF. In DNA form, the CDR3 reads TGTGCCAGCAAGCTCGGGACTAGCGGGAGGGGGCAGTTCTTC.

This clonotype was picked up many times. The chain combines TRBV5-6 with TRBJ1-5; D might be TRBD1 (6 bases). Germline V lookup: CDR1 SGHDT, CDR2 YYEEEE. V was pared by 4 bases and J by 4 bases, with 15 bases between. This CDR3 contains 15 residues. CDR3: CASSGWTDLNQPQHF. The CDR3 nucleotides read TGTGCCAGCAGCGGATGGACAGACTTAAATCAGCCCCAGCATTTT.

The J gene is TRBJ2-1, the V gene TRBV6-5; 7 bases align to TRBD1. The CDR3 spans 15 residues. After removal of 6 bases from V and 1 base from J, the junction contained 6 bases not matched to a gene. The germline gives CDR1 MNHEY, CDR2 SVGAGI. This CDR3 is CASRLDRVSYNEQFF. The CDR3 coding sequence is TGTGCCAGCAGACTTGACAGGGTGTCCTACAATGAGCAGTTCTTC.

CDR3 in DNA: TGTGCCACCAGTGACCACACCGGGGAGCTGTTTTTT. Amino acid sequence: CATSDHTGELFF. The chain couples TRBV24-1 to TRBJ2-2; D gene ambiguous. Looked up from germline, CDR1 is KGHDR and CDR2 is SFDVKD. The V gene lost 4 bases and the J gene lost 3 bases, with 2 bases spanning the gap. This CDR3 region has 12 residues.

The gene calls are TRBV7-8 and TRBJ2-1; 9 nucleotides agree with TRBD2. The CDR3 runs 16 residues. The germline V gene has CDR1 SGHVS and CDR2 FQNEAQ. The J segment lost 6 bases and the V segment lost 0 bases, leaving 6 bases of the junction unmatched. The CDR3 coding sequence is TGTGCCAGCAGCTTAGCTGGCGGGGGGGCATTCAATGAGCAGTTCTTC. Translated, it gives CASSLAGGGAFNEQFF. The full variable domain, in which reference TRBV7-8 and TRBJ2-1 provide the parts outside the CDR3, is GAGVSQSPRYKVAKRGQDVALRCDPISGHVSLFWYQQALGQGPEFLTYFQNEAQLDKSGLPSDRFFAERPEGSVSTLKIQRTQQEDSAVYLCASSLAGGGAFNEQFFGPGTRLTVL.

There are many counts of this clonotype. V is TRBV28 and J is TRBJ1-4; TRBD1 matches 8 bases. The germline gives CDR1 MDHEN, CDR2 SYDVKM. The CDR3 is 15 amino acids. With 5 bases clipped from V and 6 bases from J, the junction kept 8 bases outside the gene matches. The CDR3 region has the DNA TGTGCCAGCAGTGGATGGGGGACAGGTTATGAAAAACTGTTTTTT. This gives the protein CASSGWGTGYEKLFF.

Worth noting for this clonotype: This probably arose from a read error, given a far larger clone one base away. This rearrangement joins TRBV14 to TRBJ1-5, with D possibly being TRBD1 (5 bases). Trimming cost V 4 bases and J 4 bases, with 17 bases left between them. The CDR3 is made up of 16 amino acids. Germline values: CDR1 SGHDN, CDR2 FVKESK. The CDR3 DNA is TGTGCCAGCAGCCCAGGGTCCAAGCTGGGAAATCAGCCCCAGCATTTT. Protein product: CASSPGSKLGNQPQHF.

The chain uses TRBV19 and TRBJ2-1; D possibly corresponds to TRBD2 (6 bases). Germline V gene sequence: CDR1 LNHDA, CDR2 SQIVND (reference sequence). CDR3 size: 14 residues. The V end was cut by 10 bases, the J end by 2 bases, with 15 bases between. CDR3 protein: CATSGQGPYNEQFF. The CDR3 nucleotides read TGTGCCACAAGCGGGCAGGGACCCTACAATGAGCAGTTCTTC. The variable domain in full, completed from reference TRBV19 and TRBJ2-1, reads DGGITQSPKYLFRKEGQNVTLSCEQNLNHDAMYWYRQDPGQGLRLIYYSQIVNDFQKGDIAEGYSVSREKKESFPLTVTSAQKNPTAFYLCATSGQGPYNEQFFGPGTRLTVL.

This clonotype showed up many times. This rearrangement joins TRBV20-1 to TRBJ2-3, with 10 bases lining up with TRBD2. Unmatched junction bases numbered 2, after V lost 2 bases and J lost 3 bases. Germline CDR1 and CDR2: DFQATT and SNEGSKA (reference sequence). The CDR3 is 14 amino acids. The CDR3 is CSARFSGRTDTQYF. In DNA form, the CDR3 reads TGCAGTGCTAGATTTAGCGGGAGGACAGATACGCAGTATTTT.

This clonotype was picked up a small number of times. One end of the junction fails to match germline, which may point to a read error. V usage is TRBV28 and J usage is TRBJ2-5, with D tentatively TRBD2 (5 bases). This CDR3 spans 11 amino acids. Germline V gives CDR1 MDHEN, CDR2 SYDVKM. Here the CDR3 reads CASSSLAGLDF. CDR3 in DNA: TGTGCCAGCAGTTCCCTAGCTGGTCTTGACTTC. Looking up the rest from reference TRBV28 and TRBJ2-5 gives the full variable domain: DVKVTQSSRYLVKRTGEKVFLECVQDMDHENMFWYRQDPGLGLRLIYFSYDVKMKEKGDIPEGYSVSREKKERFSLILESASTNQTSMYLCASSSLAGLDFGPGTRLLVL.

To note about this clonotype: One end of the junction does not line up with germline, which may come from a read error. The genes are TRBV7-2 and TRBJ2-1, with 8 positions matching TRBD2. CDR1 is SGHTA, CDR2 FQGNSA, per germline. The CDR3 extends over 14 amino acids. The CDR3, as DNA: TGTGCCAGCAGCTTAAAGCCGGGAGGGCCACCAGCTCTCTTC. It codes for CASSLKPGGPPALF.

The V call is TRBV3-1, the J call TRBJ2-7; D may be TRBD1 or TRBD2 (6 bases each). Per germline, CDR1 LGHDT and CDR2 YNNKEL (reference sequence). The V end lost 6 bases, the J end lost 3 bases, and 9 bases lay between the germline ends. This CDR3 contains 12 residues. CDR3 loop: CASRGGGYEQYF. For the CDR3, the DNA is TGTGCCAGCAGAGGAGGGGGCTACGAGCAGTACTTC.

J is TRBJ1-4 and V is TRBV20-1; 7 bases line up with TRBD1. The CDR3 extends over 13 amino acids. CDR1 is DFQATT, CDR2 SNEGSKA, per germline (reference sequence). J gave up 10 bases and V 6 bases, and 11 bases lay outside the gene matches. The CDR3 loop reads CSATGQVDGKLFF. CDR3 sequence (DNA): TGCAGTGCCACAGGACAGGTCGATGGAAAACTGTTTTTT.

This clonotype came up many times. The chain combines TRBV5-8 with TRBJ1-2; tentatively, D is TRBD1 (5 bases). The germline gives CDR1 SGHTS, CDR2 YDEGEE. This CDR3 contains 17 residues. V lost 4 bases and J 3 bases, leaving 22 bases between the germline ends. The CDR3 sequence: CASSRRGGASGYYGYTF. CDR3 coding DNA: TGTGCCAGCAGCAGGCGAGGAGGGGCGAGTGGTTACTATGGCTACACCTTC.

This clonotype was seen just once. The J gene is TRBJ2-3, the V gene TRBV29-1, with 9 bases lining up with TRBD1. The CDR3 runs 14 residues. With V trimmed by 3 bases and J by 3 bases, 4 bases remained unmatched. From germline, CDR1 is SQVTM and CDR2 ANQGSEA. This CDR3 is CSVDLTGGTDTQYF. The CDR3 DNA follows: TGCAGCGTTGACTTGACAGGGGGGACAGATACGCAGTATTTT.

A note on this clonotype: This sequence is one base from a far larger clone and is likely a read error. V usage is TRBV7-9 and J usage is TRBJ2-1; D is perhaps TRBD1 (7 bases). Germline values: CDR1 SEHNR, CDR2 FQNEAQ (reference sequence). The CDR3 extends over 15 amino acids. V was cut by 6 bases and J by 10 bases, with 22 bases left in between. The CDR3 here is CASRRDSRSSYEQFF. CDR3 bases: TGTGCCAGCAGGCGGGACAGTAGGAGCTCCTACGAGCAGTTCTTC.

This clonotype appeared many times. This chain links TRBV10-1 with TRBJ2-5, with 11 bases identical to TRBD2. With 4 bases clipped from V and 3 bases from J, the junction kept 4 bases outside the gene matches. The CDR3 consists of 15 residues. The germline V gene encodes CDR1 WNHNN and CDR2 SYGVQD (reference sequence). The CDR3 DNA is TGCGCCAGCAGTGGAACTAGCGGGAGTGAAGAGACCCAGTACTTC. It specifies CASSGTSGSEETQYF.

This clonotype has a count of ten or more. The chain couples TRBV3-1 to TRBJ1-6; D ambiguous. The germline V and J ends were trimmed by 1 base and 9 bases, with 4 bases remaining between them. There are 12 residues in the CDR3. Germline assignment: CDR1 LGHDT and CDR2 YNNKEL (reference sequence). The CDR3 DNA is TGTGCCAGCAGCCAAGTGGGTTCACCCCTCCACTTT. Protein product: CASSQVGSPLHF.

This clonotype was observed at least ten times. The rearrangement links TRBV28 to TRBJ1-6; 7 nucleotides align to TRBD1. Germline V CDR1 and CDR2: MDHEN, SYDVKM. The CDR3 totals 17 residues. The ends lost 4 bases at V and 6 bases at J; junction bases unmatched: 12. The DNA for the CDR3 is TGTGCCAGCAGTTGGCATTCTAGGGGGCTGGTTAATTCACCCCTCCACTTT. Protein product: CASSWHSRGLVNSPLHF.

This clonotype showed up many times. The chain links TRBV20-1 to TRBJ2-1; 8 bases agree with TRBD2. The CDR3 has 15 amino acids. CDR1 and CDR2 from the germline V gene are DFQATT and SNEGSKA (reference sequence). J lost 5 bases, V lost 3 bases, and 9 bases had no gene match. Here the CDR3 reads CSAREAGVGNNEQFF. CDR3 in DNA: TGCAGTGCTAGGGAAGCGGGAGTAGGGAACAATGAGCAGTTCTTC.

Details on this clonotype: This likely stems from a read error, as it lies one base from a far larger clone. V usage is TRBV2 and J usage is TRBJ2-5; 8 nucleotides match TRBD2. The CDR3 consists of 16 residues. CDR1 and CDR2 from the germline V gene are SNHLY and FYNNEI. V dropped 7 bases and J dropped 11; count of bases not matched to a gene: 21. CDR3 amino acids: CASTKDSGRVYNEQYF. The DNA for the CDR3 is TGTGCCAGCACCAAAGACAGCGGGAGAGTCTACAATGAGCAGTACTTC. Together with reference TRBV2 and TRBJ2-5, the CDR3 gives the full variable domain: EPEVTQTPSHQVTQMGQEVILRCVPISNHLYFYWYRQILGQKVEFLVSFYNNEISEKSEIFDDQFSVERPDGSNFTLKIRSTKLEDSAMYFCASTKDSGRVYNEQYFGPGTRLLVL.

The sample holds many counts of this clonotype. The CDR3 DNA reads TGTGCCATCCAGGTCCAACCCACAGATACGCAGTATTTT. Translating it yields CAIQVQPTDTQYF. The V call is TRBV6-2 or TRBV6-3, the J call TRBJ2-3; D unclear. The CDR3 length is 13 residues. Trimming pared 10 bases from V and 2 bases from J, leaving 13 bases between. The V gene's germline CDR1 is MNHEY and CDR2 SVGEGT.

This clonotype came up many times. J is TRBJ2-4 and V is TRBV4-3; 10 bases are shared with TRBD2. The J segment lost 9 bases and the V segment lost 2 bases, leaving 4 bases of the junction unmatched. The CDR3 contains 14 residues. The germline CDR1 and CDR2 sequences are LGHNA and YSLEER. The CDR3 DNA follows: TGCGCCAGCAGCCAATCGGGACTAGCGAGCATTCAGTACTTC. Its translation is CASSQSGLASIQYF.

This clonotype was counted only a few times. V gene TRBV6-2 or TRBV6-3 combines with J gene TRBJ2-2; no clear D. The CDR3 totals 14 residues. The V end lost 6 bases, the J end lost 0 bases, and 8 bases lay between the germline ends. Germline CDR1 is MNHEY and CDR2 is SVGEGT. CDR3 region: CASRRLANTGELFF. The DNA for the CDR3 is TGTGCCAGCAGGAGGCTAGCGAACACCGGGGAGCTGTTTTTT.

The CDR3 reads CASTSPAGSPLHF. For the CDR3, the DNA is TGTGCCAGCACCTCCCCCGCGGGGTCACCCCTCCACTTT. The V call is TRBV28, the J call TRBJ1-6; D gene unclear. Trimming left V 7 bases short and J 10 bases short, with 14 bases between. Germline CDR1 is MDHEN and CDR2 is SYDVKM. The CDR3 loop spans 13 amino acids.

This clonotype was counted ten times or more. The rearrangement uses TRBV4-2 and TRBJ1-5, with a possible D match to TRBD1 (5 bases). V lost 1 base and J lost 7, with 14 bases in between. The CDR3 is 15 amino acids. Germline V gives CDR1 LGHNA, CDR2 YNFKEQ. DNA for the CDR3: TGTGCCAGCAGCCAAGTAGGAGGGGCGAGGCAGCCCCAGCATTTT. Its protein is CASSQVGGARQPQHF.

This chain links TRBV4-1 with TRBJ2-1; a weak D match, TRBD2 (6 bases). The germline CDR1 and CDR2 sequences are MGHRA and YSYEKL. Deletions cut 3 bases from V and 4 bases from J, with 13 bases between. The CDR3 consists of 15 residues. The CDR3, as DNA: TGCGCCAGCAGCCAGACGGGGGTTCGGTACAATGAGCAGTTCTTC. Translated, it gives CASSQTGVRYNEQFF.